Below, 23 T cell receptor beta chains from the same sample are listed, as sequenced in a study of T cell repertoires in cytomegalovirus infection. TCRdb recomputed calls from the reads with MiXCR, one row per CDR3 protein. The table has approximately 200,000 distinct CDR3 sequences, 22% seen once. Material: CD8+ T cells from PBMCs. The receptors derive from a human donor in good health (CMV status not recorded). Some clones in this sample may be carry-over from other donors' samples.

Concerning this clonotype itself: A much larger clone differs by one base, so this may be a read error. V is TRBV7-6 and J is TRBJ1-5, with 8 bases matching TRBD1. Per the germline V gene, CDR1 is SGHVS and CDR2 is FNYEAQ. CDR3 size: 17 residues. The CDR3 here is CASSLETGESIDQSQHF. The CDR3 region has the DNA TGTGCCAGCAGCTTAGAGACAGGGGAATCGATTGATCAGTCCCAGCATTTT.

This clonotype occurred many times. This chain joins TRBV12-3 or TRBV12-4 and TRBJ2-3; the D is unclear. The length of the CDR3 is 15 residues. V was cut by 8 bases and J by 1 base, with 16 bases left in between. The CDR3 sequence is CASGQGDSGTDTQYF. DNA for the CDR3: TGTGCCAGCGGGCAAGGTGATAGTGGCACAGATACGCAGTATTTT.

The chain uses TRBV9 and TRBJ2-7, with a weak D call TRBD1 (6 bases). The CDR3 length is 14 residues. CDR1 is SGDLS, CDR2 YYNGEE, per germline. Trimming removed 3 bases from V and 2 bases from J, with 12 bases in between. CDR3 protein: CASSAEGGAYEQYF. For the CDR3, the DNA is TGTGCCAGCAGCGCCGAAGGGGGTGCCTACGAGCAGTACTTC. Full variable domain (outside the CDR3, taken from reference TRBV9 and TRBJ2-7): DSGVTQTPKHLITATGQRVTLRCSPRSGDLSVYWYQQSLDQGLQFLIQYYNGEERAKGNILERFSAQQFPDLHSELNLSSLELGDSALYFCASSAEGGAYEQYFGPGTRLTVT.

This clonotype was seen at least ten times. CDR3 DNA sequence: TGTGCCAGCAGTCCGGGACAGATATGGGTGGGCACTGAAGCTTTCTTT. Residues: CASSPGQIWVGTEAFF. The chain carries TRBV28 and TRBJ1-1; 7 bases match TRBD1. The CDR3 runs to 16 residues. The germline gives CDR1 MDHEN, CDR2 SYDVKM. With 5 bases clipped from V and 4 bases from J, the junction kept 13 bases outside the gene matches.

Only a few counts were recorded for this clonotype. The V call is TRBV2, the J call TRBJ1-5; 7 nucleotides agree with TRBD1. Germline values: CDR1 SNHLY, CDR2 FYNNEI. This CDR3 has 13 amino acids. J was trimmed by 5 bases and V by 6 bases; bases with no gene match: 4. The CDR3 DNA follows: TGTGCCAGCAGCGCGGGACAGTATCAGCCCCAGCATTTT. Protein product: CASSAGQYQPQHF.

This clonotype appeared a few times. V and J are TRBV29-1 and TRBJ1-2, with D maybe TRBD1 (5 bases). The CDR3 has 13 amino acids. CDR1 and CDR2 (germline): SQVTM, ANQGSEA. V was pared by 7 bases and J by 2 bases, with 14 bases between. CDR3 sequence (DNA): TGCAGCGGTCAGGGCGAGGGAAACTATGGCTACACCTTC. Translation: CSGQGEGNYGYTF.

This clonotype was observed a few times. The chain is built from TRBV6-8 and TRBJ1-4; TRBD1 matches 8 bases. With V trimmed by 5 bases and J by 10 bases, 12 bases remained unmatched. Germline V gene sequence: CDR1 MNHGY, CDR2 SAAAGT. The CDR3 sequence is 15 residues long. Here the CDR3 DNA reads TGTGCCAGCAGTGCGACAGGGGCCGGCGGGGGAAAACTGTTTTTT. Encoded protein: CASSATGAGGGKLFF.

This clonotype was seen a handful of times. The chain is built from TRBV2 and TRBJ2-1; D is unresolved. The CDR3 is made up of 11 amino acids. Trimming took 3 bases from V and 12 from J, leaving 9 bases between them. Germline loops: CDR1 SNHLY, CDR2 FYNNEI. CDR3 region: CASSDLELQFF. For the CDR3, the DNA is TGTGCCAGCAGTGATTTAGAGTTGCAGTTCTTC.

In this sample, this clonotype turned up many times. V usage is TRBV20-1 and J usage is TRBJ2-1, with 12 bases identical to TRBD2. Germline assignment: CDR1 DFQATT and CDR2 SNEGSKA (reference sequence). The V segment lost 6 bases and the J segment 6 bases; nucleotides outside the gene matches: 15. The CDR3 covers 17 residues. The CDR3 region has the DNA TGCAGTGCCGAGACGCAGGCTAGCGGGGGGGCCATCAATGAGCAGTTCTTC. Translating it yields CSAETQASGGAINEQFF.

The chain employs TRBV12-3 or TRBV12-4 and TRBJ1-1; 11 bases line up with TRBD1. Trimming cost V 5 bases and J 4 bases; bases outside gene matches: 6. There are 15 residues in the CDR3. CDR3 protein: CASSRTGGASTEAFF. CDR3 DNA: TGTGCCAGCAGTAGGACAGGGGGCGCGAGCACTGAAGCTTTCTTT.

This clonotype was recorded a few times. The rearrangement links TRBV2 to TRBJ2-5, with TRBD2 identical over 7 bases. The CDR3 length is 16 residues. CDR1 SNHLY and CDR2 FYNNEI come from the germline V gene. V trimming: 7 bases; J trimming: 0 bases; junction bases outside the gene matches: 11. The CDR3, as DNA: TGTGCCAGCAATTATGCACGCGGGGGACACCAAGAGACCCAGTACTTC. Translation: CASNYARGGHQETQYF.

The chain recombines TRBV20-1 with TRBJ2-3, with TRBD2 matching over 9 bases. With 6 bases clipped from V and 6 bases from J, the junction kept 13 bases outside the gene matches. Germline CDR1 DFQATT, CDR2 SNEGSKA (reference sequence). The CDR3 has 15 residues. The CDR3 DNA follows: TGCAGTGCAGGGTCTAGCGGGGCCATTTATGATACGCAGTATTTT. Translating it yields CSAGSSGAIYDTQYF.

This sequence joins TRBV2 and TRBJ1-2; D is uncertain. CDR3 size: 14 residues. Trimming took 3 bases from V and 0 from J, leaving 8 bases between them. Germline values: CDR1 SNHLY, CDR2 FYNNEI. In DNA, the CDR3 is TGTGCCAGCAGTGATGGGCAAACTAACTATGGCTACACCTTC. Its translation: CASSDGQTNYGYTF.

In its sample, this clonotype was seen many times. In DNA form, the CDR3 reads TGTGCCAGCAGCGCTCTCGGACAGGAGCCGTTGAAAGCTTTCTTT. It yields the protein CASSALGQEPLKAFF. The V and J genes are TRBV7-9 and TRBJ1-1; 7 bases are shared with TRBD1. Germline V gene sequence: CDR1 SEHNR, CDR2 FQNEAQ (reference sequence). V lost 5 bases to trimming and J lost 9 bases; unmatched junction nucleotides: 15. The CDR3 runs to 15 residues.

This clonotype was observed at least ten times. CDR3 DNA: TGTGCCAGCAGCCAAGCTTACGAGATTAGCGGGGTGTACTCCTACGAGCAGTACTTC. Its protein product is CASSQAYEISGVYSYEQYF. The chain combines TRBV14 with TRBJ2-7, with 8 positions matching TRBD2. Germline assignment: CDR1 SGHDN and CDR2 FVKESK. V shed 1 base and J 0 bases; nucleotides not matched to a gene: 14. This CDR3 has 19 residues.

Many counts were recorded for this clonotype. In DNA form, the CDR3 reads TGTGCCAGCAGCTTATCCTTTTACAATGAGCAGTTCTTC. This sequence encodes CASSLSFYNEQFF. The chain links TRBV7-8 to TRBJ2-1; no definite D call. V was cut by 2 bases and J by 4 bases, with 6 bases left in between. The CDR3 runs 13 residues. From germline, CDR1 is SGHVS and CDR2 FQNEAQ.

This clonotype was observed a handful of times. The junction and the germline gene differ at one end; a read error may be behind it. The V call is TRBV2, the J call TRBJ2-1; a weak D match, TRBD2 (6 bases). The germline V gene encodes CDR1 SNHLY and CDR2 FYNNEI. There are 13 residues in the CDR3. CDR3 residues: CASREGGAREQFF. The CDR3 DNA is TGTGCCAGCAGAGAAGGAGGGGCGCGTGAGCAGTTCTTC.

In its sample, this clonotype was seen a few times. The chain couples TRBV11-3 to TRBJ1-5; 9 bases line up with TRBD1. Per the germline V gene, CDR1 is SGHNT and CDR2 is YENEEA. CDR3 length: 16 residues. V lost 5 bases, J lost 5 bases, and 10 bases stayed unmatched. CDR3 coding DNA: TGTGCCAGCAGCCCCCGGGACAGGGAATTTTATCAGCCCCAGCATTTT. This sequence encodes CASSPRDREFYQPQHF.

This clonotype was detected only a few times. The rearrangement uses TRBV7-9 and TRBJ2-2, with D hard to call. The V and J ends lost 4 bases and 5 bases respectively, with 14 bases between them. The germline gives CDR1 SEHNR, CDR2 FQNEAQ (reference sequence). CDR3 size: 15 residues. The CDR3 region has the DNA TGTGCCAGCAGCTCTAGTAAGGGCAAGACCGGGGAGCTGTTTTTT. This gives the protein CASSSSKGKTGELFF.

This clonotype has only a few counts. The J gene is TRBJ2-5, the V gene TRBV11-2, with D possibly TRBD2 on 6 matching bases. The CDR3 consists of 15 residues. With 7 bases removed from V and 1 base from J, the gap between germline ends came to 16 bases. Germline V gene sequence: CDR1 SGHAT, CDR2 FQNNGV. CDR3 sequence reads: CASTSLRTTQETQYF. For the CDR3, the DNA is TGTGCCAGCACCAGCCTCCGGACTACCCAAGAGACCCAGTACTTC.

The chain is built from TRBV7-6 and TRBJ1-4, with D possibly matching TRBD1 (6 bases). This CDR3 contains 15 residues. Germline CDR1 and CDR2: SGHVS and FNYEAQ. V was shortened by 0 bases and J by 12 bases, with 17 bases between the two germline ends. The CDR3 region has the DNA TGTGCCAGCAGCTTAGCGGGGGACACAGTCTTTGAACTGTTTTTT. It codes for CASSLAGDTVFELFF. Together with reference TRBV7-6 and TRBJ1-4, the CDR3 gives the full variable domain: GAGVSQSPRYKVTKRGQDVALRCDPISGHVSLYWYRQALGQGPEFLTYFNYEAQQDKSGLPNDRFSAERPEGSISTLTIQRTEQRDSAMYRCASSLAGDTVFELFFGSGTQLSVL.

The sample holds many counts of this clonotype. The chain uses TRBV7-6 and TRBJ2-7, with 8 bases matching TRBD1. Germline CDR1 SGHVS, CDR2 FNYEAQ. The CDR3 totals 13 residues. V was clipped by 5 bases and J by 8 bases; unmatched bases: 8. CDR3 in DNA: TGTGCCAGCAGCCCAGCCGGACAGGGAAAGCAGTACTTC. Translating gives CASSPAGQGKQYF.

This clonotype was found many times. The rearrangement joins TRBV29-1 to TRBJ2-7; 7 positions match TRBD1. Per the germline V gene, CDR1 is SQVTM and CDR2 is ANQGSEA. V shed 1 base, J shed 0 bases, and the junction held 3 bases outside the gene matches. The CDR3 loop spans 14 amino acids. The DNA of the CDR3 is TGCAGCGTTGAAGTACGGGACAGCTCCTACGAGCAGTACTTC. Its protein product is CSVEVRDSSYEQYF.